The text below deals with one T cell receptor (beta chain). Method: immunoSEQ multiplex PCR; TCRdb's copy keeps in-frame clones and lacks some. This repertoire shows 110,000 to 150,000 clones, approximately 80% found once; its top ten account for over 10%. The data were obtained in a study of cytotoxic CD8 clonotypes in ibrutinib-treated CLL. Whole-study context: After a median of about 70 months, around 15 patients stayed remitted and some twelve progressed; responses had been partial in approximately 24 and complete in 2.

The input for sequencing was PBMCs, taken after 12 months of ibrutinib treatment. This TCR came from a human donor with chronic lymphocytic leukemia.

CDR3 sequence reads: CASSQGQGAYNEQFF. As DNA, the CDR3 is TGCGCCAGCAGCCAAGGGCAGGGGGCCTACAATGAGCAGTTCTTC. The rearrangement links TRBV4-1 to TRBJ2-1; 7 nucleotides line up with TRBD1. Per the germline V gene, CDR1 is MGHRA and CDR2 is YSYEKL. CDR3 length: 15 amino acids. Trimming cost V 1 base and J 2 bases; bases outside gene matches: 2.